This entry concerns a single T cell receptor (beta chain). The antigen this receptor binds is unknown. No quality values exist for individual bases; no much larger clone is one base distant. Via the germline V gene, CDR1 is MGHRA and CDR2 YSYEKL. For this chain, trimming is 4 bases at the V end and 3 bases at the J end, and the number of junction bases without a gene match is 10. The CDR3, from cysteine to phenylalanine, totals 16 residues. Only CDR3 DNA remains: 48 bases, in frame from the first base. CD8 naive samples consisted of CD45RO-negative cells that were positively selected for CCR7, yielding a CD45RA+CCR7+ population without TemRA cells. The donors were healthy, HIV-negative adults who had no recently reported acute infections or vaccinations. Every donor was a Caucasian adult residing in Nashville, Tennessee, USA. Blood was collected by leukapheresis, and PBMCs were isolated by Ficoll-Histopaque density gradient centrifugation and then cryopreserved in liquid nitrogen vapor phase. Analytical flow cytometry was used to check the purity and quantity of every magnetically sorted T cell population. From each sorted fraction, genomic DNA was isolated and quantified by UV absorbance on a Nanodrop 2000c.

The data stem from a study of shared clonotypes between healthy human individuals (dated by TCRdb to the early 2020s). Study-level background: Two women and a few men aged 18 to 49 years were included in the cohort. To estimate repertoire size and how much clonotypes are shared between individuals, the study performed deep sequencing of blood TCR repertoires from about 5 healthy adults. For each donor, CD4 naive and CD4 memory were each given three plates, CD8 naive was given two plates, and CD8 memory was given one plate. Leukapheresis yielded between about 0.9 and 10 billion PBMCs per donor. Libraries were prepared and TCR repertoires were sequenced by different laboratories using diverse techniques, in order to increase sequencing depth and limit assay-specific biases. Findings and caveats that apply to the study as a whole: Clonotypes shared by all four sorted-subset donors showed higher generation probabilities than non-shared clonotypes. Sampling was restricted to blood, and TCR repertoires in tissues likely differ from the TCR repertoires found in blood. When several donors were compared, the shared fraction of clonotypes was about 5.4% for naive CD4, roughly 3.4% for naive CD8, roughly 2.5% for memory CD4, and 0.35% to 0.4% for memory CD8. Estimated clonotype richness was generally larger for naive than for memory subsets. The genetic and exposure-history diversity represented was limited by the small number of donors. Pairwise subsampling led to the expectation that sequencing depth would affect the degree of clonotype sharing among donors. Even with the large sequencing depth, rarefaction of the sorted-subset datasets indicated that sequencing was incomplete.

Using the deep immunoSEQ assay, multiplex PCR amplified TCR CDR3 regions from genomic DNA. Genomic DNA extracted from each cell subset was distributed evenly over all wells of several immunoSEQ 96-well plates, and each plate served as one replicate. For sorted subsets, each replicate PCR was loaded with around 220 ng genomic DNA, equivalent to 30,000 to 35,000 T cell genomes. Purified libraries were quantified with a Qubit 3.0 fluorometer, sized on a Bioanalyzer 2100, and re-quantified with the KAPA Library Quantification kit. Every immunoSEQ 96-well plate was sequenced on a dedicated single-read 150-cycle Illumina NextSeq 550 flow cell. Under the source paper's analysis protocol: Because the immunoSEQ output held only junctional sequences and lacked quality scores, the filtering could not match the filtering applied to full-length reads. Sequences were annotated with PyIR, a Python wrapper for IgBLAST v1.9, using IMGT germline references to assign V/J genes and CDR3. Reads were filtered out if the reads had weak V/J assignments (E-value above 1e-6), no CDR3, stop codons, out-of-frame junctions, or ambiguous translated residues. V3J clonotypes were defined as sequences sharing the same inferred V gene, J gene, and CDR3 amino acid sequence. To compute the percentage overlap between repertoires, the number of shared unique clonotypes was divided by the size of the smaller repertoire. Three approaches were used to assess repertoire richness: RTK rarefaction, the Chao1 estimator, and Recon v2.1 estimates of unobserved clonotypes. Generation probabilities for all TCRbeta clonotypes obtained by the gDNA method from a handful of donors were computed using OLGA. TCRdb retrieved this table from immuneACCESS and kept in-frame rearrangements only. Not all clones are present; in checked studies, unresolved V genes account for under half, and no reason is known for the remainder. V and J calls and clone size are as listed in that table; D and trimming were resolved from the DNA. A total of some 630,000 clones appear in this sample, 95% to 97% of them only once. The leading ten clones occupy more than 0.085% of the sample.

Recombination linked TRBV4-1 to TRBJ2-7, with 9 bases matching TRBD2. This sequence was found in a woman aged 25 to 39 in good health. Sequencing was performed on naive CD8+ T cells sorted from blood. The cell subset or site label, as the study defines it: CD45RA+CCR7+. The nucleotide sequence is TGCGCCAGCAGCCCCCGCCCTAGTAGCGGGAGCTACGAGCAGTACTTC. Its translation reads: CASSPRPSSGSYEQYF.